The sample holds many counts of the clone carrying this T cell receptor beta chain. Antigen: not known. The record originates from a study of T cell repertoires in cytomegalovirus infection. In the study overall: Matching HLA type and CMV infection were both indicated by public TCR beta signatures. Study-wide points: The ex vivo response was dominated by HLA-C-restricted CMV-specific TCR beta clonotypes. Summed public TCR beta family frequency identified CMV carriers bearing the relevant HLA.

TCRdb processed the reads anew with MiXCR; each CDR3 protein has one entry. The sample includes fewer than 400,000 distinct CDR3 sequences, 15% to 20% of them seen just once. The CDR3 is 12 amino acids. Trimming removed 4 bases at V and 3 bases at J, with 6 bases between. Per germline, CDR1 ENHRY and CDR2 SYGVKD. This TCR was sampled from a human donor in good health (CMV status not recorded). Some clones in this sample may be carry-over from other donors' samples. Sequencing used PBMCs. The chain has TRBV10-3 and TRBJ1-1; D gene uncertain. This CDR3 is CAISVSDTEAFF. CDR3 nucleotides: TGTGCCATCAGTGTGAGCGACACTGAAGCTTTCTTT.